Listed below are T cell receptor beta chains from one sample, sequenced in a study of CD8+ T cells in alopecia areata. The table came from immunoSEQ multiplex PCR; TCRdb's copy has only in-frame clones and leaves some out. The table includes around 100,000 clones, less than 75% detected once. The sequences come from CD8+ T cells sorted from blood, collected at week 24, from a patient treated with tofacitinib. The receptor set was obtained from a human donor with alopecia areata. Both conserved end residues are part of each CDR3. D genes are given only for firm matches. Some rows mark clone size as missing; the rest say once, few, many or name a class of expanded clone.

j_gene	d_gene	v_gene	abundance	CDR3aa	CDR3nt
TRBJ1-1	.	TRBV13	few	CASSLRGRDTEAFF	TGTGCCAGCAGCTTAAGGGGCAGGGACACTGAAGCTTTCTTT
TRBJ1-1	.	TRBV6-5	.	CASKGTEAFF	TGTGCCAGCAAGGGTACTGAAGCTTTCTTT
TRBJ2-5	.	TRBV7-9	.	CASSLQEEETQYF	TGTGCCAGCAGCCTCCAAGAAGAAGAGACCCAGTACTTC
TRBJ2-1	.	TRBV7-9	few	CASSFLGNEQFF	TGTGCCAGCAGCTTCTTGGGGAATGAGCAGTTCTTC
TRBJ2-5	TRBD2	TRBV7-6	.	CASSFLAAGLAGDYQETQYF	TGTGCCAGCAGCTTTTTAGCCGCGGGACTAGCGGGGGATTACCAAGAGACCCAGTACTTC
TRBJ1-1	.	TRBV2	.	CASSPPGEAFF	TGTGCCAGCAGTCCACCAGGTGAAGCTTTCTTT
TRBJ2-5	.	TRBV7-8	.	CASSLVRALMETQYF	TGTGCCAGCAGCTTAGTACGAGCTTTGATGGAGACCCAGTACTTC
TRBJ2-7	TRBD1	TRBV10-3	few	CAISGGQVDEQYF	TGTGCCATCAGTGGGGGACAGGTAGACGAGCAGTACTTC
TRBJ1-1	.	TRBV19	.	CASSSAPENTEAFF	TGTGCCAGTAGTAGCGCGCCAGAGAACACTGAAGCTTTCTTT
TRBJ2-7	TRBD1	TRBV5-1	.	CASSSDDRVDEQYF	TGCGCCAGCAGCTCGGATGACAGGGTAGACGAGCAGTACTTC
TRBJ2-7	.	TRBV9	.	CASSPGYEQYF	TGTGCCAGCAGCCCAGGTTACGAGCAGTACTTC
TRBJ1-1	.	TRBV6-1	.	CASSEEATGPNEAFF	TGTGCCAGCAGTGAAGAGGCTACGGGCCCTAATGAAGCTTTCTTT
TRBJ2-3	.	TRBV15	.	CATQGPAPDTQYF	TGTGCCACCCAGGGGCCCGCCCCAGATACGCAGTATTTT
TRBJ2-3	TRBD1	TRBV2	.	CASSGTGKSTDTQYF	TGTGCCAGCAGTGGGACAGGCAAAAGCACAGATACGCAGTATTTT
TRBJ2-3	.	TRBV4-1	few	CASSQVGLGTDTQYF	TGCGCCAGCAGCCAAGTGGGGCTGGGAACAGATACGCAGTATTTT
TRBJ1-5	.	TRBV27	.	CASSLSAGNQPQHF	TGTGCCAGCAGTTTATCAGCTGGGAATCAGCCCCAGCATTTT
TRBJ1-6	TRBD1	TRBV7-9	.	CVTGQGINSPLHF	TGTGTCACCGGACAGGGGATTAATTCACCCCTCCACTTT